This passage covers 20 T cell receptor beta chains from one sample sequenced in a study of blood T cell repertoires in COVID-19. Clones were sequenced by immunoSEQ multiplex PCR, and TCRdb holds only the in-frame ones, with some missing. The data contain about 61,000 clones, around 87% of them singletons. Sequencing was performed on peripheral blood. The receptors shown here come from a man in his sixties with acute or convalescent COVID-19.

This clone was recorded once. V usage is TRBV3-1 (or the pseudogene TRBV3-2) and J usage is TRBJ1-1; TRBD1 aligns across 7 bases. Losses at the gene ends were 2 bases for V and 4 bases for J; bases not matched to a gene: 4. Germline V gene data show CDR1 as LGHDT and CDR2 as YNNKEL (reference sequence). The CDR3 runs to 14 residues. The CDR3 DNA sequence: TGTGCCAGCAGCCAAATTGAGGGGGCCACTGAAGCTTTCTTT. It yields the protein CASSQIEGATEAFF.

This clone was seen only a few times. The chain joins TRBV4-3 to TRBJ1-4; 8 nucleotides match TRBD1. Losses at the gene ends were 2 bases for V and 7 bases for J; bases not matched to a gene: 6. CDR1 and CDR2 (germline): LGHNA, YSLEER. The CDR3 is 15 amino acids. The CDR3 sequence is CASSQRTGRGEKLFF. In DNA form, the CDR3 reads TGCGCCAGCAGCCAACGGACAGGGCGCGGTGAAAAACTGTTTTTT.

The chain employs TRBV6-1 and TRBJ1-2, with a tentative D call TRBD1 (5 bases). The CDR3 extends over 13 amino acids. The V gene lost 3 bases and the J gene lost 7 bases, with 12 bases spanning the gap. Germline V gives CDR1 MNHNS, CDR2 SASEGT. CDR3 DNA: TGTGCCAGCAGTGAGACAGCCCCACCTGGCTACACCTTC. It yields the protein CASSETAPPGYTF.

The rearrangement links TRBV6-5 to TRBJ1-6; D unclear. The germline CDR1 and CDR2 sequences are MNHEY and SVGAGI. V was cut by 1 base and J by 10 bases, with 11 bases left in between. This CDR3 has 14 residues. In nucleotides, the CDR3 is TGTGCCAGCAGTTACTATCGGGATAGCTCACCCCTCCACTTT. This encodes CASSYYRDSSPLHF.

The rearrangement uses TRBV24-1 and TRBJ2-5; possible D gene TRBD2, 5 bases. This CDR3 is built from 11 residues. V lost 9 bases, J lost 7 bases, and 11 bases lay in between. CDR1 is KGHDR, CDR2 SFDVKD, per germline. CDR3: CATGIGGTQYF. The CDR3 DNA is TGTGCCACCGGGATAGGAGGGACCCAGTACTTC.

This clone was found once. V usage is TRBV6-5 and J usage is TRBJ1-1; no firm D call. In germline, CDR1 is MNHEY, CDR2 SVGAGI. The CDR3 runs to 14 residues. With 7 bases removed from V and 0 bases from J, the gap between germline ends came to 12 bases. The CDR3 sequence is CASTAPGMNTEAFF. The CDR3 nucleotides read TGTGCCAGCACGGCCCCCGGGATGAACACTGAAGCTTTCTTT.

This chain connects TRBV19 to TRBJ1-4; D ambiguous. The V and J ends lost 3 bases and 4 bases respectively, with 9 bases between them. Germline V gives CDR1 LNHDA, CDR2 SQIVND (reference sequence). This CDR3 has 14 amino acids. CDR3 region: CASSIRRVNEKLFF. CDR3 bases: TGTGCCAGTAGTATTCGGCGGGTTAATGAAAAACTGTTTTTT.

A word on this clone: Other DNA sequences in the same sample also yield this CDR3. This chain uses TRBV7-2 with TRBJ2-5; possibly TRBD1 for D (7 bases). The germline V and J ends were trimmed by 1 base and 5 bases, with 14 bases remaining between them. Germline assignment: CDR1 SGHTA and CDR2 FQGNSA. This CDR3 is 15 amino acids long. CDR3 residues: CASSLEGAGTETQYF. The CDR3 bases are TGTGCCAGCAGCTTAGAGGGGGCGGGGACGGAGACCCAGTACTTC.

V and J are TRBV30 and TRBJ1-1, with D uncertain. Germline V lookup: CDR1 GTSNPN, CDR2 SVGIG (reference sequence). V was pared by 1 base and J by 1 base, with 10 bases between. The CDR3 covers 14 residues. The CDR3 sequence: CAWSGSVANTEAFF. The CDR3, as DNA: TGTGCCTGGAGTGGGTCAGTAGCGAACACTGAAGCTTTCTTT. Using reference TRBV30 and TRBJ1-1 for the parts outside the CDR3, the full variable domain is SQTIHQWPATLVQPVGSPLSLECTVEGTSNPNLYWYRQAAGRGLQLLFYSVGIGQISSEVPQNLSASRPQDRQFILSSKKLLLSDSGFYLCAWSGSVANTEAFFGQGTRLTVV.

CDR3 nucleotides: TGTGCCAGCAGCAACGGACGGACAGGTCCAAATCAGCCCCAGCATTTT. Encoded protein: CASSNGRTGPNQPQHF. This sequence joins TRBV21-1 and TRBJ1-5; no DNA check was done on the table's D call, TRBD1. TRBV21-1 is flagged as a pseudogene. This CDR3 is 16 amino acids long.

The CDR3 spells CASSADREKEAFF. CDR3 nucleotide sequence: TGTGCCAGCAGCGCGGACAGGGAGAAAGAAGCTTTCTTT. The rearrangement links TRBV7-8 to TRBJ1-1; the match to TRBD1 covers 8 bases. The J segment lost 8 bases and the V segment lost 5 bases, leaving 7 bases of the junction unmatched. CDR3 length equals 13 residues. Germline lookup yields CDR1 SGHVS and CDR2 FQNEAQ.

The sample holds a few counts of this clone. V gene TRBV6-1 combines with J gene TRBJ2-7; unclear D gene. The CDR3 runs 14 residues. Looked up from germline, CDR1 is MNHNS and CDR2 is SASEGT. V lost 2 bases, J lost 1 base, and 9 bases lay in between. CDR3 bases: TGTGCCAGCAGTGAACAGGAAGGTTCCTACGAGCAGTACTTC. Encoded protein: CASSEQEGSYEQYF.

This clone was seen once. V is TRBV12-2 and J is TRBJ1-5. TRBV12-2 is an annotated pseudogene. The CDR3 loop spans 11 amino acids. CDR3 loop: CASRSSGPQHF. CDR3 nucleotides: TGTGCAAGTCGCTCCTCGGGACCCCAGCATTTT.

The rearrangement joins TRBV6-2 or TRBV6-3 to TRBJ2-1, with a tentative D call TRBD1 (6 bases). The CDR3 loop spans 15 amino acids. Germline CDR1 reads MNHEY; CDR2 reads SVGEGT. The germline V and J ends were trimmed by 0 bases and 5 bases, with 11 bases remaining between them. This CDR3 reads CASSYSGTNNNEQFF. CDR3 DNA sequence: TGTGCCAGCAGTTACTCCGGGACAAACAACAATGAGCAGTTCTTC.

This chain links TRBV19 with TRBJ2-5; 8 bases align to TRBD1. The CDR3 spans 15 residues. Germline V gene data show CDR1 as LNHDA and CDR2 as SQIVND (reference sequence). The V gene end was trimmed by 3 bases and the J gene end by 4 bases; junction bases not matched to a gene: 7. The CDR3 loop reads CASSIQGARLETQYF. Here the CDR3 DNA reads TGTGCCAGTAGTATCCAGGGGGCAAGGCTAGAGACCCAGTACTTC. Based on the CDR3 plus reference TRBV19 and TRBJ2-5, the full variable domain is DGGITQSPKYLFRKEGQNVTLSCEQNLNHDAMYWYRQDPGQGLRLIYYSQIVNDFQKGDIAEGYSVSREKKESFPLTVTSAQKNPTAFYLCASSIQGARLETQYFGPGTRLLVL.

The chain joins TRBV25-1 to TRBJ1-6; D is perhaps TRBD1 (6 bases). V lost 5 bases to trimming and J lost 2 bases, with 7 bases between them. The CDR3 contains 14 residues. Germline CDR1 is MGHDK and CDR2 is SYGVNS. The CDR3, as DNA: TGTGCCAGCAGTAGGGGGACCTATAATTCACCCCTCCACTTT. Encoded protein: CASSRGTYNSPLHF.

The V gene is TRBV6-2 or TRBV6-3, the J gene TRBJ1-1; D gene ambiguous. The CDR3 has 14 residues. Germline lookup yields CDR1 MNHEY and CDR2 SVGEGT. V gave up 1 base and J gave up 0 bases, with 6 bases separating them. The CDR3 reads CASSYYGMNTEAFF. The CDR3 DNA is TGTGCCAGCAGTTACTACGGTATGAACACTGAAGCTTTCTTT.

This clone was picked up one time. This rearrangement joins TRBV9 to TRBJ1-1, with a tentative D call TRBD1 (5 bases). The germline V gene has CDR1 SGDLS and CDR2 YYNGEE. The CDR3 spans 12 residues. Trimming took 3 bases from V and 7 from J, leaving 10 bases between them. This CDR3 reads CASSETTVEAFF. In nucleotides, the CDR3 is TGTGCCAGCAGCGAGACGACAGTTGAAGCTTTCTTT. The full variable domain, in which reference TRBV9 and TRBJ1-1 provide the parts outside the CDR3, is DSGVTQTPKHLITATGQRVTLRCSPRSGDLSVYWYQQSLDQGLQFLIQYYNGEERAKGNILERFSAQQFPDLHSELNLSSLELGDSALYFCASSETTVEAFFGQGTRLTVV.

This clone has just one count. The V call is TRBV18, the J call TRBJ2-1, with 9 bases matching TRBD2. The CDR3 runs 14 residues. The J segment lost 6 bases and the V segment lost 2 bases, leaving 2 bases of the junction unmatched. Looked up from germline, CDR1 is KGHSH and CDR2 is LQKENI. The CDR3 region is CASSPSSGGNEQFF. Written as DNA, the CDR3 is TGTGCCAGCTCACCAAGTAGCGGGGGCAATGAGCAGTTCTTC.

The chain recombines TRBV18 with TRBJ2-2; a possible D gene is TRBD1 (6 bases). The CDR3 spans 15 residues. In germline, CDR1 is KGHSH, CDR2 LQKENI. Trimming left V 4 bases short and J 0 bases short, with 9 bases between. CDR3 nucleotides: TGTGCCAGCTCACTTAGGACAGCGAACACCGGGGAGCTGTTTTTT. Its protein product is CASSLRTANTGELFF.